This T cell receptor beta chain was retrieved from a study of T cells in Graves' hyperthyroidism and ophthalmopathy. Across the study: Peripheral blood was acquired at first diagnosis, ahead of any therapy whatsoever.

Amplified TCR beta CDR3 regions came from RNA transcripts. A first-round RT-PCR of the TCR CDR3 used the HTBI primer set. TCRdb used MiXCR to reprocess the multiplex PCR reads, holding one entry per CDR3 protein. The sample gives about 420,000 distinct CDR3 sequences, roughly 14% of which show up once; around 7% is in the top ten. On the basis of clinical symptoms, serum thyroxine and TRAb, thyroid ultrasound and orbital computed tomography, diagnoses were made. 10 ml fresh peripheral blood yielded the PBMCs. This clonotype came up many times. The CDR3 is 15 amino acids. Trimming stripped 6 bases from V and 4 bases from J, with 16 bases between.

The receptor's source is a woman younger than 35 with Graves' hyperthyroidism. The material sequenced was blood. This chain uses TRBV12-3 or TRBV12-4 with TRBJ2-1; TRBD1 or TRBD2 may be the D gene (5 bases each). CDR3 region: CASSKRGRDYNEQFF. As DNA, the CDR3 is TGTGCCAGCAGCAAAAGGGGCCGGGATTACAATGAGCAGTTCTTC.